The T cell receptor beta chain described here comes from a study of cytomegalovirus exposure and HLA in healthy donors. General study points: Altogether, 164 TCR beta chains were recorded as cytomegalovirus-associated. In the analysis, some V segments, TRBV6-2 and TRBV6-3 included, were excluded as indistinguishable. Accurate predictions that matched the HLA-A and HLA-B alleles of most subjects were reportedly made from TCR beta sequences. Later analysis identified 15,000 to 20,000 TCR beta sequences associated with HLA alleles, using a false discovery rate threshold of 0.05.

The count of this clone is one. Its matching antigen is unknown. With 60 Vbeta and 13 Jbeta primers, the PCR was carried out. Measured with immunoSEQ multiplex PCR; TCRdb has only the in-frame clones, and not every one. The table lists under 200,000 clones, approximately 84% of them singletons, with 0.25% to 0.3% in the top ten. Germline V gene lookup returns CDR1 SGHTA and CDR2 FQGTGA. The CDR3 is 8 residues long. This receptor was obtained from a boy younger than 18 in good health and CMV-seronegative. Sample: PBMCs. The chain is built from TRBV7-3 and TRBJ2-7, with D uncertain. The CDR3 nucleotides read TGTGCCAGCAGCCGCGAAGTAGTC. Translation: CASSREVV.